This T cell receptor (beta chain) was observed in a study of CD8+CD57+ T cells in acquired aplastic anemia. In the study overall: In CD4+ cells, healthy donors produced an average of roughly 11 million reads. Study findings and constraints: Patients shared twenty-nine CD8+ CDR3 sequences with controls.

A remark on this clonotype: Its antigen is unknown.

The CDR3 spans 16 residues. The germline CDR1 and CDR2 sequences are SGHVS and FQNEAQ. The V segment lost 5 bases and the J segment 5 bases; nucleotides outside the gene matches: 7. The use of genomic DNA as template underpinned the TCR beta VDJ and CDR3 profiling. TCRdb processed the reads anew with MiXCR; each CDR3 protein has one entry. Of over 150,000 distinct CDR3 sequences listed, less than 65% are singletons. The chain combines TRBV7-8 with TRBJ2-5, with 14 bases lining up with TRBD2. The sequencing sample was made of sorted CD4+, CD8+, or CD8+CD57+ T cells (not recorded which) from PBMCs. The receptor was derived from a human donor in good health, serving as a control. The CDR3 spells CASSHRTSGRRETQYF. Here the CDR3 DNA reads TGTGCCAGCAGCCATAGGACTAGCGGGAGGCGGGAGACCCAGTACTTC.